A selection of T cell receptor beta chains follows, all from one sample in a study of OX40 agonist ivuxolimab in advanced cancers. TCRdb keeps only in-frame clones here, not all; method: immunoSEQ multiplex PCR. The sample shows tens of thousands of clones, roughly 87% of them seen only once. The source was CD4+ or CD8+ T cells sorted from blood, collected in a trial of the OX40 agonist ivuxolimab. All receptors derive from an adult with an advanced solid tumor such as melanoma, head and neck, liver or kidney cancer. Both conserved end residues are part of each CDR3. The order of the fields is clone size, V gene, D gene, J gene, CDR3 length, CDR3 protein, CDR3 DNA. A D gene is named only where the DNA matches it firmly. Clone size is given for some rows only: seen once, a few or many times, or a class if the clone is expanded.

clone size: -; V gene: TRBV18; D gene: -; J gene: TRBJ2-1; CDR3 length: 14; CDR3 protein: CASSPAFYNEGQFF; CDR3 DNA: TGTGCCAGCTCTCCAGCATTTTACAATGAGGGGCAGTTCTTC
clone size: -; V gene: TRBV6-1; D gene: -; J gene: TRBJ2-5; CDR3 length: 13; CDR3 protein: CASSSSLQETQYF; CDR3 DNA: TGTGCCAGCAGTTCCAGCCTCCAAGAGACCCAGTACTTC
clone size: -; V gene: TRBV7-6; D gene: -; J gene: TRBJ1-3; CDR3 length: 14; CDR3 protein: CASSLGGYGNTIYF; CDR3 DNA: TGTGCCAGCAGCTTAGGGGGGTACGGAAACACCATATATTTT
clone size: -; V gene: TRBV10-3; D gene: -; J gene: TRBJ2-7; CDR3 length: 15; CDR3 protein: CAIRLQGSKPYEQYF; CDR3 DNA: TGTGCCATCAGACTACAGGGTTCAAAACCCTACGAGCAGTACTTC
clone size: -; V gene: TRBV7-9; D gene: -; J gene: TRBJ2-5; CDR3 length: 13; CDR3 protein: CASSLRTYVKQYF; CDR3 DNA: TGTGCCAGCAGCTTGCGGACCTACGTCAAGCAGTACTTC
clone size: -; V gene: TRBV21-1; D gene: -; J gene: TRBJ1-5; CDR3 length: 15; CDR3 protein: CASSKPQGGNQPQHF; CDR3 DNA: TGTGCCAGCAGCAAGCCCCAGGGGGGCAATCAGCCCCAGCATTTT
clone size: -; V gene: TRBV18; D gene: -; J gene: TRBJ1-5; CDR3 length: 14; CDR3 protein: CASSGTNTHQPQHF; CDR3 DNA: TGTGCCAGCTCAGGCACAAACACCCATCAGCCCCAGCATTTT
clone size: -; V gene: TRBV5-1; D gene: TRBD1; J gene: TRBJ2-7; CDR3 length: 13; CDR3 protein: CASSMTGSYEQYF; CDR3 DNA: TGCGCCAGCAGTATGACAGGGTCCTACGAGCAGTACTTC
clone size: -; V gene: TRBV7-9; D gene: TRBD2; J gene: TRBJ2-1; CDR3 length: 16; CDR3 protein: CASSLWASGRLNEQFF; CDR3 DNA: TGTGCCAGCAGCTTATGGGCTAGCGGGAGGCTGAATGAGCAGTTCTTC
clone size: -; V gene: TRBV7-9; D gene: -; J gene: TRBJ2-3; CDR3 length: 18; CDR3 protein: CASRNRPLGTIKGDTQYF; CDR3 DNA: TGTGCCAGCAGGAACCGACCTCTCGGGACCATAAAAGGGGATACGCAGTATTTT
clone size: few; V gene: TRBV10-1; D gene: -; J gene: TRBJ2-7; CDR3 length: 12; CDR3 protein: CASSAGFYEQYF; CDR3 DNA: TGCGCCAGCAGTGCGGGCTTCTACGAGCAGTACTTC
clone size: -; V gene: TRBV19; D gene: -; J gene: TRBJ2-3; CDR3 length: 15; CDR3 protein: CASSIAGKRTDTQYF; CDR3 DNA: TGTGCCAGTAGTATCGCAGGGAAAAGGACAGATACGCAGTATTTT
clone size: once; V gene: TRBV2; D gene: -; J gene: TRBJ1-4; CDR3 length: 14; CDR3 protein: CASQGFTTNEKLFF; CDR3 DNA: TGTGCCAGCCAAGGGTTTACAACTAATGAAAAACTGTTTTTT
clone size: -; V gene: TRBV5-5; D gene: TRBD1; J gene: TRBJ1-2; CDR3 length: 16; CDR3 protein: CASSFRRGQGGAGYTF; CDR3 DNA: TGTGCCAGCAGCTTCCGCCGGGGACAGGGAGGCGCTGGCTACACCTTC
clone size: -; V gene: TRBV30; D gene: -; J gene: TRBJ2-2; CDR3 length: 15; CDR3 protein: CAWRLQGLGTGELFF; CDR3 DNA: TGTGCCTGGCGACTACAGGGTTTGGGGACCGGGGAGCTGTTTTTT
clone size: -; V gene: TRBV5-6; D gene: TRBD2; J gene: TRBJ2-1; CDR3 length: 14; CDR3 protein: CASSFRGSYNEQFF; CDR3 DNA: TGTGCCAGCAGCTTCCGCGGGAGCTACAATGAGCAGTTCTTC
clone size: few; V gene: TRBV7-2; D gene: -; J gene: TRBJ1-5; CDR3 length: 12; CDR3 protein: CASSAPNQPQHF; CDR3 DNA: TGTGCCAGCAGCGCGCCCAATCAGCCCCAGCATTTT
clone size: -; V gene: TRBV18; D gene: -; J gene: TRBJ1-5; CDR3 length: 16; CDR3 protein: CASSPHGGYSNQPQHF; CDR3 DNA: TGTGCCAGCTCACCCCACGGGGGCTATAGCAATCAGCCCCAGCATTTT
clone size: -; V gene: TRBV7-2; D gene: -; J gene: TRBJ2-1; CDR3 length: 13; CDR3 protein: CASSFGQQNEQFF; CDR3 DNA: TGTGCCAGCAGCTTCGGGCAACAGAATGAGCAGTTCTTC
clone size: -; V gene: TRBV9; D gene: -; J gene: TRBJ2-3; CDR3 length: 14; CDR3 protein: CASSNTASTDTQYF; CDR3 DNA: TGTGCCAGCAGCAACACAGCTAGCACAGATACGCAGTATTTT
clone size: -; V gene: TRBV18; D gene: TRBD1; J gene: TRBJ2-1; CDR3 length: 17; CDR3 protein: CASSPNIPGQGTYEQFF; CDR3 DNA: TGTGCCAGCTCACCTAATATTCCGGGACAGGGGACTTATGAGCAGTTCTTC
clone size: -; V gene: TRBV25-1; D gene: TRBD2; J gene: TRBJ2-5; CDR3 length: 14; CDR3 protein: CASRGAGGQETQYF; CDR3 DNA: TGTGCCAGCAGGGGAGCGGGGGGGCAAGAGACCCAGTACTTC